This T cell receptor beta chain was found in a study of response to subunit inactivated influenza vaccine (dated by TCRdb to the late 2010s). For the study in its entirety: The study used deep quantitative T cell receptor repertoire profiling to track responses to a trivalent subunit inactivated influenza vaccine.

Trimming takes 0 bases from V and 4 bases from J, and the germline ends sit 7 bases apart. The CDR3 goes from the cysteine to the phenylalanine over 14 residues. Only CDR3 DNA remains: 42 bases, in frame from the first base. As encoded in the germline V gene, CDR1 is LGHNA while CDR2 is YSLEER. This clonotype showed up many times. What antigen it recognizes has not been identified. No much larger clone is present one base from it, and per-base qualities are unavailable. Overall results and qualifications from the work: The authors suggested that each seasonal influenza vaccination may recruit only a limited number of new T cells.

The receptor library was made with RT-PCR. The listed sequencing device is Illumina HiSeq 2500. TCRdb reran the public reads through fastp at Q25 and MiXCR, keeping productive beta chains. Each CDR3 protein appears once, grouped with its most common genes and DNA. Recorded for this sample are a few hundred thousand distinct CDR3 sequences; 6.5% to 8% of them occurred a single time. The ten largest clones take up about an eighth of the sample. Source: PBMCs from blood, taken roughly 24 months after vaccination. The V and J segments used are TRBV4-3 and TRBJ2-1, with no D gene named confidently. This receptor was identified in a man aged 50 to 69 who received an inactivated influenza vaccine. Donor details come from another sample of the same person, matched by shared clones. This receptor has the CDR3 CASSQELQYNEQFF. The sequenced DNA is TGCGCCAGCAGCCAAGAATTGCAGTACAATGAGCAGTTCTTC.